This is a list of T cell receptor beta chains from one sample in a study of T cells in Graves' hyperthyroidism and ophthalmopathy. From the multiplex PCR reads, TCRdb called clonotypes with MiXCR, one entry per CDR3 protein. The data show fewer than 750,000 distinct CDR3 sequences, with roughly 14% seen just once and about 3.9% held by the top ten. Sequenced sample: blood. These receptors all come from a middle-aged woman with Graves' ophthalmopathy. Both conserved end residues are part of each CDR3. Each record gives: J gene, D gene, CDR3 length, V gene, clone size, CDR3 protein, CDR3 DNA. D genes are given only for firm matches. Clone size is stated in some rows and not others, as once, few, many or a class when expanded.

TRBJ2-2 TRBD2 15 TRBV20-1 few CSARGPSGNTGELFF TGCAGTGCTAGAGGCCCTAGCGGGAACACCGGGGAGCTGTTTTTT
TRBJ2-4 NA 13 TRBV28 many CASRRLDRNIQYF TGTGCCAGCAGGCGACTTGATAGAAACATTCAGTACTTC
TRBJ1-5 TRBD1 13 TRBV10-2 NA CATVDRPTHPQHF TGCGCCACCGTGGACAGGCCAACGCATCCCCAGCATTTT
TRBJ1-1 NA 16 TRBV4-2 many CASSQAYSFGGTEAFF TGTGCCAGCAGCCAAGCATATAGTTTCGGAGGCACTGAAGCTTTCTTT
TRBJ2-7 TRBD2 14 TRBV6-2/TRBV6-3 many CASWTSASSYEQYF TGTGCCAGTTGGACTAGCGCGAGCTCCTACGAGCAGTACTTC
TRBJ2-7 TRBD2 16 TRBV2 NA CASNPDLGLADYEQYF TGTGCCAGCAACCCCGACCTGGGACTAGCGGACTACGAGCAGTACTTC
TRBJ1-1 NA 14 TRBV6-5 many CASSYSRENTEAFF TGTGCCAGCAGTTACTCTCGGGAGAACACTGAAGCTTTCTTT
TRBJ1-1 NA 13 TRBV9 NA CASSVEGLRNIFF TGTGCCAGCAGCGTAGAGGGGCTGCGCAATATTTTCTTT
TRBJ2-5 NA 13 TRBV19 NA CASQTEGGETQYF TGTGCCAGTCAGACGGAGGGGGGAGAGACCCAGTACTTC
TRBJ2-2 NA 15 TRBV9 many CASSPQGRDTGELFF TGTGCCAGCAGCCCACAGGGTAGGGACACCGGGGAGCTGTTTTTT
TRBJ1-5 TRBD1 17 TRBV18 many CASHATGTASSNQPQHF TGTGCCAGCCACGCGACCGGGACAGCGTCTAGCAATCAGCCCCAGCATTTT
TRBJ1-5 NA 13 TRBV7-9 many CASSPSGEQPQHF TGTGCCAGCAGCCCCTCGGGGGAACAGCCCCAGCATTTT
TRBJ1-1 NA 14 TRBV28 many CASSLGGWDTEAFF TGTGCCAGCAGTTTAGGGGGTTGGGACACTGAAGCTTTCTTT
TRBJ2-5 NA 12 TRBV6-1 NA CASSEDAETQYF TGTGCCAGCAGTGAGGACGCGGAGACCCAGTACTTC
TRBJ2-5 TRBD1 15 TRBV20-1 NA CSATRGQEIQETQYF TGCAGTGCTACACGTGGACAGGAGATCCAAGAGACCCAGTACTTC
TRBJ2-5 TRBD2 15 TRBV6-4 many CASSRLAGGGETQYF TGTGCCAGCAGTCGACTAGCGGGAGGTGGGGAGACCCAGTACTTC
TRBJ2-7 NA 11 TRBV7-9 many CASSLVHEQYF TGTGCCAGCAGCTTAGTCCACGAGCAGTACTTC
TRBJ1-2 NA 13 TRBV27 NA CASSSWTVGGYTF TGTGCCAGCAGTTCTTGGACAGTGGGGGGCTACACCTTC
TRBJ1-2 NA 13 TRBV28 many CASAPGVDYGYTF TGTGCCAGCGCCCCGGGGGTGGACTATGGCTACACCTTC
TRBJ2-7 NA 12 TRBV30 many CAWSVVSYEQYF TGTGCCTGGAGTGTTGTAAGCTACGAGCAGTACTTC
TRBJ2-7 NA 14 TRBV6-1 NA CASSDKIGPYEQYF TGTGCCAGCAGTGACAAAATAGGACCCTACGAGCAGTACTTC
TRBJ1-1 NA 13 TRBV27 many CASSPGVVAEAFF TGTGCCAGCAGTCCGGGGGTCGTCGCTGAAGCTTTCTTT
TRBJ1-1 NA 14 TRBV12-3/TRBV12-4 many CASRDRLMNTEAFF TGTGCCAGCAGAGACAGGCTGATGAACACTGAAGCTTTCTTT
TRBJ1-2 TRBD1 14 TRBV19 NA CATSPGTGALGYTF TGTGCCACCTCGCCCGGGACAGGGGCCTTGGGCTACACCTTC
TRBJ2-7 NA 15 TRBV14 once CASSQDKGQFHEQYF TGTGCCAGCAGCCAAGATAAGGGCCAGTTTCACGAGCAGTACTTC
TRBJ2-4 TRBD2 16 TRBV5-1 many CASSFLAGGSKNIQYF TGCGCCAGCAGTTTTTTAGCGGGAGGGTCCAAAAACATTCAGTACTTC
TRBJ2-3 TRBD2 15 TRBV5-1 NA CASSLSGRPTDTQYF TGCGCCAGCAGCCTTAGCGGGCGCCCCACAGATACGCAGTATTTT
TRBJ2-7 TRBD2 13 TRBV6-5 many CAAHTSGDYEQYF TGTGCCGCCCACACTAGCGGAGACTACGAGCAGTACTTC
TRBJ2-7 NA 13 TRBV20-1 NA CSARGAHGYEQYF TGCAGTGCTAGAGGGGCTCATGGCTACGAGCAGTACTTC
TRBJ2-7 NA 14 TRBV25-1 many CATMAAGGYLEQYF TGTGCCACCATGGCTGCAGGCGGCTATCTGGAGCAGTACTTC
TRBJ2-7 TRBD1 17 TRBV27 few CASSYKRGQDSSYEQYF TGTGCCAGCAGTTATAAACGGGGACAGGACTCATCCTACGAGCAGTACTTC
TRBJ2-5 TRBD2 15 TRBV6-2/TRBV6-3 many CASRFSSGSTETQYF TGTGCCAGCAGATTCTCTAGCGGGAGTACGGAGACCCAGTACTTC
TRBJ2-7 NA 13 TRBV2 NA CAGVTDDSYEQYF TGCGCCGGCGTAACGGACGACTCCTACGAGCAGTACTTC
TRBJ2-6 NA 14 TRBV6-1 few CASFRGPGANVLTF TGTGCCAGCTTTCGGGGGCCTGGGGCCAACGTCCTGACTTTC
TRBJ1-2 TRBD1 17 TRBV20-1 many CSAGGPEFTGDNYGYTF TGCAGTGCTGGAGGCCCAGAATTTACAGGGGACAACTATGGCTACACCTTC
TRBJ2-7 TRBD2 14 TRBV28 many CASSLAGVFYEQYF TGTGCCAGCAGTTTAGCGGGAGTTTTCTACGAGCAGTACTTC
TRBJ1-2 NA 15 TRBV4-1 NA CASSQGIVGGEGYTF TGCGCCAGCAGCCAAGGAATAGTCGGGGGTGAAGGCTACACCTTC
TRBJ1-1 NA 14 TRBV28 NA CASSSAGGHYEAFF TGTGCCAGCAGTTCGGCGGGGGGACATTATGAAGCTTTCTTT
TRBJ2-7 NA 16 TRBV14 NA CASSPRGGTASYEQYF TGTGCCAGCAGCCCCAGAGGCGGGACAGCCTCCTACGAGCAGTACTTC
TRBJ1-1 TRBD1 15 TRBV11-2 many CASNDRGQGITEAFF TGTGCCAGCAACGACCGAGGACAGGGGATAACTGAAGCTTTCTTT
TRBJ2-7 TRBD1 15 TRBV5-1 many CASSWTGTGGFEQYF TGCGCCAGCAGCTGGACCGGGACAGGGGGCTTCGAGCAGTACTTC
TRBJ1-5 NA 12 TRBV28 NA CASSEGGVPQHF TGTGCCAGCAGTGAGGGGGGTGTGCCCCAGCATTTT
TRBJ2-7 NA 13 TRBV6-5 many CASRMGGIYEQYF TGTGCCAGCAGGATGGGGGGAATCTACGAGCAGTACTTC
TRBJ1-1 NA 15 TRBV4-1 few CASSQEMALNTEAFF TGCGCCAGCAGCCAAGAGATGGCTCTGAACACTGAAGCTTTCTTT
TRBJ1-1 NA 14 TRBV10-1 many CASLFGGRGTEAFF TGCGCCAGCCTCTTCGGGGGGCGAGGAACTGAAGCTTTCTTT
TRBJ2-5 NA 13 TRBV20-1 many CSARALWQETQYF TGCAGTGCTCGGGCTTTATGGCAAGAGACCCAGTACTTC
TRBJ2-5 NA 13 TRBV30 many CAWRRQGTETQYF TGTGCCTGGAGAAGGCAGGGAACAGAGACCCAGTACTTC
TRBJ1-5 NA 17 TRBV4-2 many CASSQEGGSHSNQPQHF TGTGCCAGCAGCCAAGAGGGGGGGTCTCATAGCAATCAGCCCCAGCATTTT
TRBJ2-5 NA 14 TRBV29-1 NA CSVEEYQGGETQYF TGCAGCGTTGAAGAGTACCAGGGCGGAGAGACCCAGTACTTC
TRBJ2-5 NA 13 TRBV15 NA CAVGTTQQGTQYF TGTGCCGTTGGGACAACCCAACAAGGGACCCAGTACTTC
TRBJ2-7 TRBD1 12 TRBV6-2/TRBV6-3 many CASRDRAWEQYF TGTGCCAGCAGGGACAGGGCATGGGAGCAGTACTTC
TRBJ2-7 NA 14 TRBV29-1 few CSVDLASDPYEQYF TGCAGCGTTGATTTGGCTAGCGACCCCTACGAGCAGTACTTC
TRBJ2-7 TRBD1 14 TRBV28 many CASSSPITGVKQYF TGTGCCAGCAGTTCGCCTATTACAGGGGTTAAGCAGTACTTC